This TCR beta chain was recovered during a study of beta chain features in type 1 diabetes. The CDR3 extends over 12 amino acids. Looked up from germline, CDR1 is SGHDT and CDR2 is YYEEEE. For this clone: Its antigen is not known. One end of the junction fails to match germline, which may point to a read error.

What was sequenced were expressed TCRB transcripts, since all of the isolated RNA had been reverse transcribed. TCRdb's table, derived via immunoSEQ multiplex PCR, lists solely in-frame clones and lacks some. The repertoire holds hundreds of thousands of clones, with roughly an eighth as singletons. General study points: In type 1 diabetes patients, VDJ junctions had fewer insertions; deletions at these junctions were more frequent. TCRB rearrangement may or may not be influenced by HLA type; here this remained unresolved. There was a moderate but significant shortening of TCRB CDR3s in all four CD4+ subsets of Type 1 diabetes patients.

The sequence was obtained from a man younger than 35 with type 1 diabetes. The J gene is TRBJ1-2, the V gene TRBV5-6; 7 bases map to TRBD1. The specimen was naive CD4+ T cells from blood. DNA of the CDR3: TGTGCCAGCAGCCTCGGACAGGACAGGCTCCACTTC. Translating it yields CASSLGQDRLHF.